This passage covers 26 T cell receptor beta chains from one sample sequenced in a study of CD8 T cells in ankylosing spondylitis. Findings of the study overall: Several highly homologous variants made up a TCR beta motif that seemed to typify ankylosing spondylitis blood.

These TCRs are of unknown antigen specificity. TCRdb re-analysed the 5' RACE reads in MiXCR, keeping a single row per CDR3 protein. This sample yields about 480,000 distinct CDR3 sequences, of which roughly 17% are seen a single time; just over 1% belongs to the top ten. The specimen sequenced was blood, either unsorted or a sorted T cell fraction (not recorded which). Receptors were obtained from a male donor with ankylosing spondylitis.

The rearrangement uses TRBV7-9 and TRBJ1-1; TRBD1 agrees at 8 bases. Losses at the gene ends were 4 bases for V and 3 bases for J; bases not matched to a gene: 13. The germline gives CDR1 SEHNR, CDR2 FQNEAQ (reference sequence). The CDR3 runs 17 residues. The CDR3 protein is CASSSGDRRDRDTEAFF. The CDR3, as DNA: TGTGCCAGCAGCTCGGGGGACAGGAGGGACCGGGACACTGAAGCTTTCTTT.

This clonotype was observed a handful of times. V usage is TRBV12-3 or TRBV12-4 and J usage is TRBJ1-1; D uncertain. The CDR3 has 13 residues. The germline V and J ends were trimmed by 6 bases and 4 bases, with 12 bases remaining between them. The CDR3 loop is CASSSRNPTEAFF. CDR3 sequence (DNA): TGTGCCAGCAGCTCTCGGAACCCCACTGAAGCTTTCTTT.

The rearrangement links TRBV28 to TRBJ2-5; D is possibly TRBD1 (6 bases). The CDR3 covers 14 residues. V was trimmed by 4 bases and J by 4 bases, leaving 13 bases between them. CDR1 and CDR2 from the germline V gene are MDHEN and SYDVKM. CDR3 sequence reads: CASSSAAGVETQYF. For the CDR3, the DNA is TGTGCCAGCAGTTCAGCTGCAGGGGTAGAGACCCAGTACTTC.

This clonotype was seen more than once but under ten times. The rearrangement uses TRBV5-6 and TRBJ1-3, with unresolved D. The germline CDR1 and CDR2 sequences are SGHDT and YYEEEE. This CDR3 has 13 residues. V shed 0 bases and J shed 2 bases, with 3 bases lying between them. CDR3 DNA sequence: TGTGCCAGCAGCTTGGAGGCTGGAAACACCATATATTTT. The encoded protein is CASSLEAGNTIYF. Looking up the rest from reference TRBV5-6 and TRBJ1-3 gives the full variable domain: DAGVTQSPTHLIKTRGQQVTLRCSPKSGHDTVSWYQQALGQGPQFIFQYYEEEERQRGNFPDRFSGHQFPNYSSELNVNALLLGDSALYLCASSLEAGNTIYFGEGSWLTVV.

This clonotype occurred a few times. V is TRBV30 and J is TRBJ1-1; D is perhaps TRBD1 (5 bases). Germline CDR1 reads GTSNPN; CDR2 reads SVGIG (reference sequence). The CDR3 length is 12 residues. The V end lost 3 bases, the J end lost 4 bases, and 9 bases lay between the germline ends. CDR3 amino acids: CAWRDKATEAFF. CDR3 sequence (DNA): TGTGCCTGGAGGGACAAGGCCACTGAAGCTTTCTTT.

The rearrangement links TRBV5-1 to TRBJ2-5; tentatively, D is TRBD1 (6 bases). Trimming left V 6 bases short and J 0 bases short, with 15 bases between. The CDR3 is 15 amino acids. From germline, CDR1 is SGHRS and CDR2 YFSETQ. Here the CDR3 DNA reads TGCGCCAGCATCCCCCAAGGGGGAAACCAAGAGACCCAGTACTTC. It encodes CASIPQGGNQETQYF.

V and J are TRBV5-1 and TRBJ2-1; 8 bases align to TRBD2. Unmatched junction bases numbered 4, after V lost 2 bases and J lost 0 bases. Germline assignment: CDR1 SGHRS and CDR2 YFSETQ. This CDR3 spans 16 amino acids. The DNA for the CDR3 is TGCGCCAGCAGCTTTAGTGCGGGGGGCTCCTACAATGAGCAGTTCTTC. This sequence encodes CASSFSAGGSYNEQFF. Full variable domain (remainder filled in from reference TRBV5-1 and TRBJ2-1): KAGVTQTPRYLIKTRGQQVTLSCSPISGHRSVSWYQQTPGQGLQFLFEYFSETQRNKGNFPGRFSGRQFSNSRSEMNVSTLELGDSALYLCASSFSAGGSYNEQFFGPGTRLTVL.

This clonotype was counted between two and nine times. This chain joins TRBV6-1 and TRBJ2-3; tentatively, D is TRBD1 (6 bases). The V and J ends lost 4 bases and 2 bases respectively, with 10 bases between them. CDR3 size: 14 residues. Germline CDR1 MNHNS, CDR2 SASEGT. The CDR3 DNA sequence: TGTGCCAGCAGTGGGACAGCCCTCACAGATACGCAGTATTTT. Its protein product is CASSGTALTDTQYF.

The rearrangement joins TRBV29-1 to TRBJ1-4; D is uncertain. The germline gives CDR1 SQVTM, CDR2 ANQGSEA. This CDR3 is 13 amino acids long. V was cut by 7 bases and J by 4 bases, with 13 bases left in between. CDR3 coding DNA: TGCAGCGGGCTGATAAGGAATAATGAAAAACTGTTTTTT. It translates to CSGLIRNNEKLFF.

This clonotype turned up a few times. The rearrangement links TRBV5-1 to TRBJ1-1, with no clear D. Germline V lookup: CDR1 SGHRS, CDR2 YFSETQ. The V end was cut by 4 bases, the J end by 5 bases, with 12 bases between. This CDR3 comprises 13 residues. The CDR3 loop is CASSRVTDTEAFF. The CDR3 bases are TGCGCCAGCAGCAGGGTAACAGATACTGAAGCTTTCTTT.

The rearrangement joins TRBV5-1 to TRBJ1-2, with a weak D call TRBD1 (6 bases). V was cut by 4 bases and J by 7 bases, with 20 bases left in between. The germline CDR1 and CDR2 sequences are SGHRS and YFSETQ. CDR3 length: 15 amino acids. CDR3 sequence reads: CASSQTSGARIGYTF. The CDR3 bases are TGCGCCAGCAGCCAGACCTCGGGGGCGCGCATTGGCTACACCTTC.

This clonotype came up a few times. This chain uses TRBV27 with TRBJ2-7; D is perhaps TRBD1 (6 bases). Trimming stripped 3 bases from V and 4 bases from J, with 13 bases between. The V gene's germline CDR1 is MNHEY and CDR2 SMNVEV (reference sequence). This CDR3 spans 14 amino acids. In DNA, the CDR3 is TGTGCCAGCAGTTTGAACAGGGAGTTTTACGAGCAGTACTTC. The encoded protein is CASSLNREFYEQYF.

This chain uses TRBV3-1 with TRBJ2-7; 15 bases are shared with TRBD2. V dropped 4 bases and J dropped 6; count of bases not matched to a gene: 7. The germline CDR1 and CDR2 sequences are LGHDT and YNNKEL (reference sequence). The CDR3 runs to 16 residues. The CDR3 loop reads CASSLRTSGGAGEQYF. CDR3 DNA sequence: TGTGCCAGCAGCCTCAGGACTAGCGGGGGGGCTGGCGAGCAGTACTTC.

This clonotype appeared a few times. The rearrangement links TRBV11-2 to TRBJ2-7, with TRBD1 matching over 8 bases. This CDR3 region has 14 residues. V trimming: 5 bases; J trimming: 5 bases; junction bases outside the gene matches: 8. CDR1 SGHAT and CDR2 FQNNGV come from the germline V gene. The CDR3 protein is CASSTGTGGHEQYF. The CDR3 DNA sequence: TGTGCCAGCAGCACCGGGACAGGAGGACACGAGCAGTACTTC.

The chain carries TRBV5-1 and TRBJ1-2, with 9 bases identical to TRBD1. The trim removed 3 bases at V and 8 bases at J, leaving 11 bases unmatched. From germline, CDR1 is SGHRS and CDR2 YFSETQ. This CDR3 comprises 15 residues. The CDR3 protein is CASSSNTGGTTGYTF. DNA for the CDR3: TGCGCCAGCAGCTCGAACACAGGGGGCACGACGGGCTACACCTTC.

Only a few counts were recorded for this clonotype. For the CDR3, the DNA is TGTGCCAGCAGCCGAACCGGACTAGCGGCCCCCTACGAGCAGTACTTC. Translating gives CASSRTGLAAPYEQYF. The chain has TRBV7-2 and TRBJ2-7, with 10 positions matching TRBD2. Losses at the gene ends were 5 bases for V and 2 bases for J; bases not matched to a gene: 9. The CDR3 loop spans 16 amino acids. Germline loops: CDR1 SGHTA, CDR2 FQGNSA.

This clonotype was found many times. This rearrangement joins TRBV3-1 to TRBJ1-4; 7 bases are a match to TRBD1. The V segment lost 4 bases and the J segment 7 bases; nucleotides outside the gene matches: 6. CDR3 length equals 14 residues. Germline V lookup: CDR1 LGHDT, CDR2 YNNKEL (reference sequence). The CDR3 is CASSRRQGGEKLFF. Here the CDR3 DNA reads TGTGCCAGCAGCCGCAGACAGGGAGGTGAAAAACTGTTTTTT.

This clonotype came up a few times. The chain has TRBV7-2 and TRBJ1-5, with D unclear. V was clipped by 0 bases and J by 1 base, with 10 bases between them. The CDR3 loop spans 16 amino acids. Germline loops: CDR1 SGHTA, CDR2 FQGNSA. The CDR3 DNA sequence: TGTGCCAGCAGCTTAGCGGGGAGTATAAGCAATCAGCCCCAGCATTTT. It yields the protein CASSLAGSISNQPQHF.

The sample holds many counts of this clonotype. The V gene is TRBV5-1, the J gene TRBJ1-5; 7 nucleotides line up with TRBD1. With V trimmed by 5 bases and J by 4 bases, 12 bases remained unmatched. Germline V gene sequence: CDR1 SGHRS, CDR2 YFSETQ. This CDR3 comprises 16 residues. CDR3 loop: CASSGTLDRANQPQHF. CDR3 nucleotides: TGCGCCAGCAGTGGGACTCTCGACAGGGCTAATCAGCCCCAGCATTTT.

The chain carries TRBV12-3 or TRBV12-4 and TRBJ2-4; a possible D gene is TRBD1 (5 bases). Trimming removed 3 bases at V and 9 bases at J, with 18 bases between. This CDR3 comprises 15 residues. The CDR3 DNA follows: TGTGCCAGCAGTTTTAATCCCCAGGGATTGGGCATTCAGTACTTC. Its translation: CASSFNPQGLGIQYF.

This clonotype was counted a few times. This chain joins TRBV6-1 and TRBJ2-7; 13 bases match TRBD2. V lost 6 bases and J lost 2; bases outside the gene matches: 7. Per germline, CDR1 MNHNS and CDR2 SASEGT. The CDR3 totals 16 residues. The CDR3 nucleotides read TGTGCCAGCAGCGGACTAGCGGGGGTCATTGCCTACGAGCAGTACTTC. Amino acid sequence: CASSGLAGVIAYEQYF.

This clonotype was found a few times. V gene TRBV3-1 combines with J gene TRBJ1-2; D is possibly TRBD1 (6 bases). The germline V gene encodes CDR1 LGHDT and CDR2 YNNKEL (reference sequence). V dropped 1 base and J dropped 7 bases, with 10 bases sitting between them. CDR3 length equals 13 residues. The CDR3 region is CASSQGGGPGYTF. The CDR3, as DNA: TGTGCCAGCAGCCAAGGGGGGGGCCCTGGCTACACCTTC.

The chain uses TRBV20-1 and TRBJ2-2, with D maybe TRBD2 (7 bases). CDR1 is DFQATT, CDR2 SNEGSKA, per germline (reference sequence). Trimming left V 5 bases short and J 6 bases short, with 16 bases between. The CDR3 is made up of 14 amino acids. The CDR3 DNA is TGCAGTGCTGCCCAAAGGGGGGGGGCCGGGGAGCTGTTTTTT. Its translation: CSAAQRGGAGELFF.

The chain joins TRBV20-1 to TRBJ2-5; 12 nucleotides align to TRBD2. The germline V gene has CDR1 DFQATT and CDR2 SNEGSKA (reference sequence). The CDR3 loop spans 15 amino acids. V shed 3 bases and J 4 bases; nucleotides not matched to a gene: 6. The CDR3 protein is CSARVTSGSLETQYF. DNA for the CDR3: TGCAGTGCTAGGGTGACTAGCGGGAGTCTAGAGACCCAGTACTTC.

This rearrangement joins TRBV5-6 to TRBJ1-1; D unclear. The CDR3 is made up of 16 amino acids. From germline, CDR1 is SGHDT and CDR2 YYEEEE. V was cut by 1 base and J by 1 base, with 14 bases left in between. Here the CDR3 DNA reads TGTGCCAGCAGCTTGCTTGGTCCCCGGGGGAACACTGAAGCTTTCTTT. Translated: CASSLLGPRGNTEAFF.

The rearrangement links TRBV7-2 to TRBJ1-3; D gene uncertain. There are 12 residues in the CDR3. CDR1 and CDR2 (germline): SGHTA, FQGNSA. The V end was cut by 5 bases, the J end by 4 bases, with 6 bases between. CDR3 DNA: TGTGCCAGCAGCCTAATAGGAAACACCATATATTTT. Translation: CASSLIGNTIYF.